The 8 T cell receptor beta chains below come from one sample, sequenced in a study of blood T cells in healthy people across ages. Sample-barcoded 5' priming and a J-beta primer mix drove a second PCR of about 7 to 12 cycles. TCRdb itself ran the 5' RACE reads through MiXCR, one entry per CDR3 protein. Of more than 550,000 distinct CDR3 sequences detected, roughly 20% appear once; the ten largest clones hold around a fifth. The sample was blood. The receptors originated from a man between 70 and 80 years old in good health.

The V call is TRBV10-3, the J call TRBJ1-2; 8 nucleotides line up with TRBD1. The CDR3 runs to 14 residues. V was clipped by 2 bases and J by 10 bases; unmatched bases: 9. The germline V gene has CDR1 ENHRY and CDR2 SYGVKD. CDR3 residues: CAISEDRGSLSYTF. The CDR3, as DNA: TGTGCCATCAGTGAGGACAGGGGTTCATTATCCTACACCTTC.

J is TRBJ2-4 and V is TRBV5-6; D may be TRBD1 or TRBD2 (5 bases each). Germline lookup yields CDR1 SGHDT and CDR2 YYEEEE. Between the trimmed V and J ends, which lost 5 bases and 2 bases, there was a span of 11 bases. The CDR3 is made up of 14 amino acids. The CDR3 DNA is TGTGCCAGCAGGCTTGGGGGTCCCAAAAACATTCAGTACTTC. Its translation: CASRLGGPKNIQYF.

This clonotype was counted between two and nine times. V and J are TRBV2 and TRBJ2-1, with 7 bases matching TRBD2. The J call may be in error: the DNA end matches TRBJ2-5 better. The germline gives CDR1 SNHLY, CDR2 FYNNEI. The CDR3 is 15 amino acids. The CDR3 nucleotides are TGTGCCAGCAGTGAATCCTCCGCTGGGGGGGGGACCCAGTACTTC. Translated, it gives CASSESSAGGGTQYF.

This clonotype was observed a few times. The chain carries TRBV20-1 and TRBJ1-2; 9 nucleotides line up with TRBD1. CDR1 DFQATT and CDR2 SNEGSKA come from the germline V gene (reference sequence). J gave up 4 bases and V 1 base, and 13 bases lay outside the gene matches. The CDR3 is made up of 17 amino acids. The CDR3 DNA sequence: TGCAGTGCTAGAGTTCCCTCCGGGACAGGGCTTTCCTATGGCTACACCTTC. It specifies CSARVPSGTGLSYGYTF.

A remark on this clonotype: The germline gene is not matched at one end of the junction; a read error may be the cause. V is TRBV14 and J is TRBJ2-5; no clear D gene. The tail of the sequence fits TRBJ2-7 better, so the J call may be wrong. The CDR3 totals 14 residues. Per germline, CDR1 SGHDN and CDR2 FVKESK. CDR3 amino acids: CASSQEYSSYEQYF. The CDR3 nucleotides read TGTGCCAGTAGCCAAGAGTACAGCTCCTACGAGCAGTACTTC.

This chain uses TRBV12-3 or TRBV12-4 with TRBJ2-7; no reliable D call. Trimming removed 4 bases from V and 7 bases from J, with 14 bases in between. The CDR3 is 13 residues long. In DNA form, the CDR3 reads TGTGCCAGCAGTTCCACGGGCTCGACGGAGCAGTACTTC. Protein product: CASSSTGSTEQYF.

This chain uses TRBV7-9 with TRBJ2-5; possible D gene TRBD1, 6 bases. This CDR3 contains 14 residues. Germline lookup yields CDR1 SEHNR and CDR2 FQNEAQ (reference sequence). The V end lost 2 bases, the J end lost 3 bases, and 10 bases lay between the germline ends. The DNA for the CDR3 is TGTGCCAGCAGCTTAAGAAACAGGGAAGAGACCCAGTACTTC. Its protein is CASSLRNREETQYF.

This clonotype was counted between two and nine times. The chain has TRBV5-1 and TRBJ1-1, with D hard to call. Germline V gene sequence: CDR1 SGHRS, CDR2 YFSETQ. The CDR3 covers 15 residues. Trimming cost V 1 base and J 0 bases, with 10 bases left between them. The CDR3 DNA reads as TGCGCCAGCAGCTTGAATTCTCCATTGAACACTGAAGCTTTCTTT. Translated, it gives CASSLNSPLNTEAFF.